A selection of T cell receptor beta chains follows, all from one sample in a study of T cells in Graves' hyperthyroidism and ophthalmopathy. MiXCR, applied by TCRdb to the multiplex PCR reads, yields one record per CDR3 protein. The sample shows about 840,000 distinct CDR3 sequences, roughly 37% of them seen only once. Material: blood. The origin of the receptors is a man between 18 and 29 years old with Graves' hyperthyroidism. Both conserved end residues are trimmed from each CDR3. Clone size is given for some rows only: seen once, a few or many times, or a class if the clone is expanded.

j_call | clone_size | v_call | cdr3_aa
TRBJ2-2 | many | TRBV7-9 | AGMTANTGELF
TRBJ2-7 | NA | TRBV14 | ASSPGRGFYEQY
TRBJ1-2 | NA | TRBV4-1 | ASTSRTGSSYSYT
TRBJ2-7 | NA | TRBV28 | ASSPRSWADVFEQY
TRBJ1-6 | few | TRBV5-4 | ASSLGEEINSPLH
TRBJ1-2 | NA | TRBV9 | ASSVAGPPGYT
TRBJ2-7 | few | TRBV10-3 | ASSYSGGGYEQY
TRBJ2-7 | many | TRBV20-1 | SATSDHEQY
TRBJ1-1 | once | TRBV3-1 | ASSITGVTAEAF
TRBJ1-2 | NA | TRBV5-1 | ASSTGGVYGYT
TRBJ1-5 | few | TRBV4-1 | ASSQGGGPYH
TRBJ1-1 | many | TRBV7-9 | ASRHPVQDTEAF
TRBJ1-3 | NA | TRBV5-5 | ASSYLGAGNTIY
TRBJ2-7 | NA | TRBV6-5 | ASSVPRGSYEQY
TRBJ2-5 | NA | TRBV10-3 | ATGTGDSIETQY
TRBJ2-2 | many | TRBV14 | ASSQSRGTGELF
TRBJ2-2 | NA | TRBV6-5 | ASNHGDTGELF
TRBJ1-1 | many | TRBV2 | ASTPPQGSTEAF
TRBJ1-4 | many | TRBV25-1 | ASSERSEKLF
TRBJ1-1 | few | TRBV6-5 | ASSRLYAEAF
TRBJ2-2 | NA | TRBV11-2 | ASNEEGTGGSGELF
TRBJ2-5 | NA | TRBV6-1 | AGGAGEETQY
TRBJ1-2 | many | TRBV5-1 | ASSSGPSNYGYT
TRBJ1-5 | many | TRBV20-1 | SAVSDGYQPQH
TRBJ1-1 | many | TRBV15 | ATSPQRTGLNTEAF
TRBJ2-5 | many | TRBV29-1 | SVESGWGQETQY
TRBJ1-2 | few | TRBV3-1 | ASSQSRGYGYT
TRBJ2-7 | NA | TRBV7-9 | ASRGLDEQY
TRBJ2-5 | few | TRBV7-2 | ASSLGGLAGQETQY
TRBJ1-2 | few | TRBV12-3/TRBV12-4 | ASTQQTNYGYT
TRBJ2-7 | many | TRBV7-9 | ASSFSPGTGPYEQY
TRBJ2-7 | NA | TRBV5-1 | ASSGPGEEQY
TRBJ2-5 | few | TRBV2 | ASKRTGMQETQY
TRBJ1-1 | few | TRBV15 | ATTQGRGNTEAF
TRBJ2-2 | NA | TRBV7-2 | ASSLGGRIGGELF
TRBJ1-1 | NA | TRBV7-9 | ASSTGLPTEAF
TRBJ2-7 | NA | TRBV29-1 | SSDSYEQY
TRBJ2-5 | NA | TRBV20-1 | SAISGKETQY
TRBJ1-1 | NA | TRBV7-2 | ASSQRHRNTEAF
TRBJ1-2 | many | TRBV2 | ASSEGRGMNGYT
TRBJ2-7 | NA | TRBV15 | AASSHVRTEVSYEQY